These T cell receptor beta chains were read from a single sample in a study of CD8+ T cells in alopecia areata. Profiling relied on immunoSEQ multiplex PCR, and the TCRdb table lists in-frame clones only, not all of them. The table lists 120,000 or so clones, roughly 55% of them singletons. The sequencing used CD4+ T cells sorted from blood, collected at week 4, from a patient treated with tofacitinib. These receptors all come from a human donor with alopecia areata. Each CDR3 is given with its conserved first and last residue. A D gene is named only where the DNA matches it firmly. Where a row states a size, it is once, few, many or the class of an expanded clone; other rows omit it.

v_gene	d_gene	abundance	j_gene	CDR3aa	CDR3nt
TRBV5-4	NA	NA	TRBJ2-4	CASSPGLLAKNIQYF	TGTGCCAGCAGCCCGGGACTGTTAGCCAAAAACATTCAGTACTTC
TRBV18	NA	NA	TRBJ1-4	CASSQGEGEKLFF	TGTGCCAGCTCACAGGGTGAAGGTGAAAAACTGTTTTTT
TRBV28	TRBD2	few	TRBJ2-7	CASQGLAGRYEQYF	TGTGCCTCCCAGGGACTAGCGGGACGATACGAGCAGTACTTC
TRBV30	NA	NA	TRBJ2-7	CAWSVRYEQYF	TGTGCCTGGAGTGTAAGGTACGAGCAGTACTTC
TRBV30	NA	NA	TRBJ1-4	CAWSVRIAKLFF	TGTGCCTGGAGTGTACGGATTGCAAAACTGTTTTTT
TRBV29-1	NA	few	TRBJ2-3	CSVRPGSTDTQYF	TGCAGCGTTCGCCCAGGGAGCACAGATACGCAGTATTTT
TRBV7-9	NA	NA	TRBJ2-1	CASSQRDIPNEQFF	TGTGCCAGCAGCCAACGGGACATCCCCAATGAGCAGTTCTTC
TRBV29-1	NA	NA	TRBJ2-7	CSVRAREQYF	TGCAGCGTTCGCGCTCGAGAGCAGTACTTC
TRBV30	TRBD2	NA	TRBJ2-4	CAWSVPWSSGLAKNIQYF	TGTGCCTGGAGTGTACCTTGGTCTAGCGGGTTAGCCAAAAACATTCAGTACTTC
TRBV9	TRBD1	NA	TRBJ2-3	CASSPGQGSATQYF	TGTGCCAGCAGCCCGGGACAGGGTTCGGCTACGCAGTATTTT
TRBV6-5	NA	NA	TRBJ1-1	CASSFSDGAGAFF	TGTGCCAGCAGTTTCTCGGACGGGGCCGGAGCTTTCTTT
TRBV28	NA	NA	TRBJ1-2	CASSSGANYGYTF	TGTGCCAGCAGTAGCGGGGCTAACTATGGCTACACCTTC
TRBV5-1	NA	NA	TRBJ2-1	CASSLGWVGGVNEQFF	TGCGCCAGCAGCTTGGGATGGGTCGGCGGGGTCAATGAGCAGTTCTTC
TRBV28	NA	NA	TRBJ1-5	CASSPPTWTNQPQHF	TGTGCCAGCAGTCCGCCGACTTGGACCAATCAGCCCCAGCATTTT
TRBV29-1	NA	NA	TRBJ1-2	CSVDSGGYTF	TGCAGCGTTGACAGCGGCGGCTACACCTTC
TRBV6-5	NA	NA	TRBJ2-3	CASSYSKAGATDTQYF	TGTGCCAGCAGTTACTCGAAGGCAGGGGCCACAGATACGCAGTATTTT
TRBV25-1	NA	NA	TRBJ2-5	CASSDPPSETQYF	TGTGCCAGCAGTGATCCTCCCTCGGAGACCCAGTACTTC
TRBV5-1	NA	few	TRBJ1-1	CASSLGGLSEAFF	TGCGCCAGCAGCTTGGGGGGTCTATCGGAAGCTTTCTTT
TRBV10-3	TRBD2	NA	TRBJ2-2	CAISGSSGVRTGELFF	TGTGCCATCAGTGGATCTAGCGGAGTGAGAACCGGGGAGCTGTTTTTT
TRBV7-2	TRBD2	few	TRBJ2-7	CASSPTSGRTGEQYF	TGTGCCAGCAGCCCGACTAGCGGGAGAACAGGCGAGCAGTACTTC
TRBV15	TRBD1	NA	TRBJ2-3	CATSRDPTGGSDTQYF	TGTGCCACCAGCAGAGATCCCACAGGGGGCTCAGATACGCAGTATTTT
TRBV4-1	NA	NA	TRBJ2-7	CASSQRDNYEQYF	TGCGCCAGCAGCCAACGGGACAACTACGAGCAGTACTTC
TRBV23-1	NA	NA	TRBJ1-6	CASSQFTGRWTYNSPLHF	TGCGCCAGCAGTCAATTCACAGGGCGTTGGACCTATAATTCACCCCTCCACTTT
TRBV10-3	NA	NA	TRBJ2-5	CAISVGAGALALQETQYF	TGTGCCATCAGTGTAGGGGCGGGGGCCCTGGCGCTTCAAGAGACCCAGTACTTC
TRBV9	TRBD2	NA	TRBJ2-2	CASSPRYGTSSTGELFF	TGTGCCAGCAGCCCCCGTTACGGGACTAGCAGTACCGGGGAGCTGTTTTTT
TRBV9	TRBD2	NA	TRBJ2-1	CASSVVSGRDEQFF	TGTGCCAGCAGCGTTGTTAGCGGGAGAGATGAGCAGTTCTTC
TRBV19	TRBD1	NA	TRBJ2-6	CASIDRAAGANVLTF	TGTGCCAGTATTGACAGGGCGGCTGGGGCCAACGTCCTGACTTTC
TRBV30	NA	NA	TRBJ2-1	CAWITRGQEQFF	TGTGCCTGGATTACGAGAGGACAAGAGCAGTTCTTC
TRBV13	TRBD1	NA	TRBJ2-4	CASSSGGIQYF	TGTGCCAGCAGCTCAGGGGGCATTCAGTACTTC
TRBV4-3	NA	few	TRBJ2-5	CASSQDSGAVQETQYF	TGCGCCAGCAGCCAAGATTCCGGGGCAGTCCAAGAGACCCAGTACTTC
TRBV29-1	TRBD2	few	TRBJ2-2	CSGGLAVGELFF	TGCAGCGGGGGACTAGCTGTGGGGGAGCTGTTTTTT
TRBV29-1	TRBD1	NA	TRBJ2-6	CSVGTGGGRANVLTF	TGCAGCGTGGGGACAGGGGGAGGTCGGGCCAACGTCCTGACTTTC